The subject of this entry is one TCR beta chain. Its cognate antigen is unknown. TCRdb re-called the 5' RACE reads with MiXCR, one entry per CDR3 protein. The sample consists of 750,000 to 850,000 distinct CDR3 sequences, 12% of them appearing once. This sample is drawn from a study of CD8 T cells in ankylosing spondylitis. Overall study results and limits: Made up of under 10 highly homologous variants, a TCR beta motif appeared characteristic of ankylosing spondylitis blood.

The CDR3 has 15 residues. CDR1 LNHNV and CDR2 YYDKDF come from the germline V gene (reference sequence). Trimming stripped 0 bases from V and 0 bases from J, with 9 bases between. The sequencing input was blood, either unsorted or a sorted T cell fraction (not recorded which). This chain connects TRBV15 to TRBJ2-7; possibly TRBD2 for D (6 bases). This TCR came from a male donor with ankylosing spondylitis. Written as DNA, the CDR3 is TGTGCCACCAGCAGAGATCCTAGCGCCTCCTACGAGCAGTACTTC. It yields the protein CATSRDPSASYEQYF.